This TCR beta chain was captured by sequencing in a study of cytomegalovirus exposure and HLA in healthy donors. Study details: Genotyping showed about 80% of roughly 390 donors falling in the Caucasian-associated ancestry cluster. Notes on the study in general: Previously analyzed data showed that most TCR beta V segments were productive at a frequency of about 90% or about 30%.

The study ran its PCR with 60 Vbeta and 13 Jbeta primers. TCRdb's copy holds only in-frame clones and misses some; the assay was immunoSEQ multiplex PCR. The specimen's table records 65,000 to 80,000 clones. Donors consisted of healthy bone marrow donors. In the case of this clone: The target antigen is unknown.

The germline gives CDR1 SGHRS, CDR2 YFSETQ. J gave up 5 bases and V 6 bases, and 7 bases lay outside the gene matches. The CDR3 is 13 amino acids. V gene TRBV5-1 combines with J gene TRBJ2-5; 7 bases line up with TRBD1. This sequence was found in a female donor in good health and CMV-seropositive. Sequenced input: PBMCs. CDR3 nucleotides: TGCGCCAGCAACCGACAGGGTGAGGAGACCCAGTACTTC. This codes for CASNRQGEETQYF.